This is a list of T cell receptor beta chains from one sample in a study of control samples from healthy donors and cancer patients. This table comes from immunoSEQ multiplex PCR, and its TCRdb copy is limited to in-frame clones, with some not included. The sample gives roughly 100,000 clones, about 90% of which show up once; 2% to 3% is in the top ten. The sequencing input was blood. The origin of the receptors is a woman aged 18-30 years in good health. The CDR3 runs from the conserved cysteine through the conserved F or W. D genes are given only for firm matches. Clone sizes are given selectively: once, few, many, or a class where the clone is expanded.

v_call,j_call,clone_size,d_call,cdr3_aa,cdr3_nt
TRBV29-1,TRBJ1-1,few,.,CSVHHKTGAEAFF,TGCAGCGTCCACCACAAAACGGGGGCTGAAGCTTTCTTT
TRBV28,TRBJ1-3,.,.,CASSRGTERRTIYF,TGTGCCAGCAGTCGTGGGACCGAGCGGCGCACCATATATTTT
TRBV15,TRBJ2-7,.,TRBD1,CATSKGTGSFEQYF,TGTGCCACCAGCAAAGGGACAGGCTCGTTCGAGCAGTACTTC
TRBV18,TRBJ1-1,.,.,CASSRAGGGTEAFF,TGTGCCAGCTCACGGGCGGGAGGAGGGACTGAAGCTTTCTTT
TRBV11-2,TRBJ2-3,.,.,CASSHGTFNTDTQYF,TGTGCCAGCAGCCATGGGACATTCAATACAGATACGCAGTATTTT
TRBV19,TRBJ1-1,.,TRBD1,CASAPTGASKIYTEAFF,TGTGCCAGTGCTCCGACAGGGGCCTCAAAAATTTACACTGAAGCTTTCTTT
TRBV7-9,TRBJ1-3,.,.,CASSGGDSLPAGNTIYF,TGTGCCAGCAGCGGGGGGGACTCTCTCCCGGCCGGAAACACCATATATTTT
TRBV11-2,TRBJ1-5,.,TRBD1,CASSPGQGFQPQHF,TGTGCCAGCAGTCCCGGACAGGGGTTTCAGCCCCAGCATTTT
TRBV30,TRBJ1-2,.,.,CAWSVLGRGYTF,TGTGCCTGGAGTGTGTTAGGGCGCGGCTACACCTTC
TRBV7-9,TRBJ2-5,.,.,CASSTPGGETQYF,TGTGCCAGCAGCACCCCCGGAGGGGAGACCCAGTACTTC